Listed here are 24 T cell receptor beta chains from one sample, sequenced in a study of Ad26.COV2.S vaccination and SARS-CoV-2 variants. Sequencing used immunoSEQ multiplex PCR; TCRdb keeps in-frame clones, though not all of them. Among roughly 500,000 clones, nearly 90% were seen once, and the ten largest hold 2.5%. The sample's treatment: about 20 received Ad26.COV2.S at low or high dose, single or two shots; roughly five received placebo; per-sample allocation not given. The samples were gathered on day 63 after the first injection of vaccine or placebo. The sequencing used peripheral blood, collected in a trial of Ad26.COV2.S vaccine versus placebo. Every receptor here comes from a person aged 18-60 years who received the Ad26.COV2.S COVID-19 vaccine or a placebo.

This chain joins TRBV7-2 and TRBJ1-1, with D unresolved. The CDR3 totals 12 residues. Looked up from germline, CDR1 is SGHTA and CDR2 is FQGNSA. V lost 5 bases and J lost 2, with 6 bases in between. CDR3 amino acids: CASSQANTEAFF. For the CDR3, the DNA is TGTGCCAGCAGCCAGGCAAACACTGAAGCTTTCTTT.

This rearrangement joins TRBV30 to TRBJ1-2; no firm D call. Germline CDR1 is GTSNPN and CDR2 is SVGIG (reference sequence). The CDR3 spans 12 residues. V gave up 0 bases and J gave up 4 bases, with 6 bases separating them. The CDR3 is CAWSVSAYGYTF. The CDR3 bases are TGTGCCTGGAGTGTAAGCGCCTATGGCTACACCTTC.

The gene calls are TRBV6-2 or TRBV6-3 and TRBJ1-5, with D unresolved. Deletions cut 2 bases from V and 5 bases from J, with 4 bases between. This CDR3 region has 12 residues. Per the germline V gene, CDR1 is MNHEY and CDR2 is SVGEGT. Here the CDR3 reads CASSYPYQPQHF. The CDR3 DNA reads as TGTGCCAGCAGTTACCCCTATCAGCCCCAGCATTTT.

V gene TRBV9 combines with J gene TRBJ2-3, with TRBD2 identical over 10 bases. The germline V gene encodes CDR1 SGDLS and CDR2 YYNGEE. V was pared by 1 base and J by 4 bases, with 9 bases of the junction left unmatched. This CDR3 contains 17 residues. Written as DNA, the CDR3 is TGTGCCAGCAGCGTAACTGGTAGCGGGGGGTCTGCAGATACGCAGTATTTT. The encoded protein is CASSVTGSGGSADTQYF.

For the CDR3, the DNA is TGTGCCAGCAGGACCGGGACAGGGCTCAGCACCTTC. This translates into CASRTGTGLSTF. The chain has TRBV28 and TRBJ1-2; 9 nucleotides align to TRBD1. Germline V gene sequence: CDR1 MDHEN, CDR2 SYDVKM. After removal of 6 bases from V and 13 bases from J, the junction contained 9 bases not matched to a gene. The CDR3 is 12 amino acids.

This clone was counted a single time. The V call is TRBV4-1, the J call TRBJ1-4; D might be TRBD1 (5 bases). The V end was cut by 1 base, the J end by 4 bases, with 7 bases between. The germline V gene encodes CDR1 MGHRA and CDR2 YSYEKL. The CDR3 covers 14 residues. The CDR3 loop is CASSQGQLNEKLFF. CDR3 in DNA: TGCGCCAGCAGCCAAGGACAGCTTAATGAAAAACTGTTTTTT.

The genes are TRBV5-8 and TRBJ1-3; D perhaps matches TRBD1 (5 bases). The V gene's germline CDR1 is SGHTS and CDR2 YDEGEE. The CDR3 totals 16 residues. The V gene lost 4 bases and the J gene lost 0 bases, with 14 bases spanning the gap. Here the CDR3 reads CASSPGTYHSGNTIYF. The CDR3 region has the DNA TGTGCCAGCAGCCCCGGGACGTACCACTCTGGAAACACCATATATTTT.

The chain's CDR3 is CASSLTGAGSYEQYF. CDR3 sequence (DNA): TGCGCCAGCAGCCTCACAGGGGCAGGCTCCTACGAGCAGTACTTC. The chain carries TRBV4-1 and TRBJ2-7; 7 positions match TRBD1. CDR3 length: 15 amino acids. With 4 bases clipped from V and 0 bases from J, the junction kept 6 bases outside the gene matches. Germline CDR1 MGHRA, CDR2 YSYEKL.

In nucleotides, the CDR3 is TGTGCCTGGAGTCTTCGCCTGACAGGGGCCGGCTACACCTTC. This sequence encodes CAWSLRLTGAGYTF. J is TRBJ1-2 and V is TRBV30; 8 bases line up with TRBD1. Unmatched junction bases numbered 10, after V lost 2 bases and J lost 8 bases. The CDR3 runs 14 residues. In germline, CDR1 is GTSNPN, CDR2 SVGIG (reference sequence).

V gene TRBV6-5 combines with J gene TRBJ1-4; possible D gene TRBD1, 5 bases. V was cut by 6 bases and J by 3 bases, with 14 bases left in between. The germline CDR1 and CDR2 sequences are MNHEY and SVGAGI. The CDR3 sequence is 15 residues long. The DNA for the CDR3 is TGTGCCAGCAGCCCCCGCGGGGCCTCTAATGAAAAACTGTTTTTT. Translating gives CASSPRGASNEKLFF.

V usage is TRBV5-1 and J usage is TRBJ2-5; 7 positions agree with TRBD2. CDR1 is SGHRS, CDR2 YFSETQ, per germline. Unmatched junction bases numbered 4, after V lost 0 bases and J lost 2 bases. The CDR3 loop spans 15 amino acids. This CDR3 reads CASSLGDYPQETQYF. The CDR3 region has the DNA TGCGCCAGCAGCTTGGGGGACTACCCTCAAGAGACCCAGTACTTC.

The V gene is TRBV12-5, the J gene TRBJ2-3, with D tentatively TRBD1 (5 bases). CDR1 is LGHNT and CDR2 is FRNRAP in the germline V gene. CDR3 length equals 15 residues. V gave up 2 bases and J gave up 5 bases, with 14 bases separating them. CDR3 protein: CASGLYWGGRDTQYF. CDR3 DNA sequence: TGTGCTAGTGGTTTGTACTGGGGCGGCAGAGATACGCAGTATTTT.

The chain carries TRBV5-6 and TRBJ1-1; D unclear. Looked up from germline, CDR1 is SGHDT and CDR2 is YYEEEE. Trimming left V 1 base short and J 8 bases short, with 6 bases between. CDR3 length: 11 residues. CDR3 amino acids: CASSLLQEAFF. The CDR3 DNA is TGTGCCAGCAGCTTGTTGCAGGAAGCTTTCTTT.

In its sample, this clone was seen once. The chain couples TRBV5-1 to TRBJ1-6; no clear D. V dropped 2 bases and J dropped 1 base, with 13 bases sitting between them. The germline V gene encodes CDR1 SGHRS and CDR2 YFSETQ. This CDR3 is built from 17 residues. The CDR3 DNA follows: TGCGCCAGCAGCTTCGGAGACGATGTATCCTATAATTCACCCCTCCACTTT. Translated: CASSFGDDVSYNSPLHF.

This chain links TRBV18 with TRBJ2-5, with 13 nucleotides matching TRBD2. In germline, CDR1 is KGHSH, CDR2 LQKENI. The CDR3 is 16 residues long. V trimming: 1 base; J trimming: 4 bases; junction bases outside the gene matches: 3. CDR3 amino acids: CASSPRTSGGPETQYF. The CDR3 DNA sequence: TGTGCCAGCTCACCACGGACTAGCGGGGGCCCAGAGACCCAGTACTTC.

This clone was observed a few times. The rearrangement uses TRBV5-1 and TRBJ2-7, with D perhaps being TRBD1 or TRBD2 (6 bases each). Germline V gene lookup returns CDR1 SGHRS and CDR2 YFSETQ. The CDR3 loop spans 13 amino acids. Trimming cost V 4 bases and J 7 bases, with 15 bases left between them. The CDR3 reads CASSRGTSEEQYV. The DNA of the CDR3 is TGCGCCAGCAGCCGCGGGACATCGGAGGAGCAGTACGTC.

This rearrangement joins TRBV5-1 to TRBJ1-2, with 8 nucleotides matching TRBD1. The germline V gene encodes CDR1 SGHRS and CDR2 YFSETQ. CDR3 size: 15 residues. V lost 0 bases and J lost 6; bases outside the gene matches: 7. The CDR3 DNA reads TGCGCCAGCAGCTTGGGTAGCCGGACAGGGAATGGCTACACCTTC. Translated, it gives CASSLGSRTGNGYTF.

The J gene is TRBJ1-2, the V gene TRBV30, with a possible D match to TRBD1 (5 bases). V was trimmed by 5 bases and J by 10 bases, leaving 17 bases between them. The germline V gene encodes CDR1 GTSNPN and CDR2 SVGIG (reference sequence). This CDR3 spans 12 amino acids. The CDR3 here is CAWDLGTQIYTF. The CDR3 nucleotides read TGTGCCTGGGACCTCGGGACCCAGATCTACACCTTC.

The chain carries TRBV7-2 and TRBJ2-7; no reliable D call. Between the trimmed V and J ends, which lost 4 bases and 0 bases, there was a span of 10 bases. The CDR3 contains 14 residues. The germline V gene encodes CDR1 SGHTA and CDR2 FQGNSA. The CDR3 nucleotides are TGTGCCAGCAGCTCCCTTATTACCTCCTACGAGCAGTACTTC. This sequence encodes CASSSLITSYEQYF.

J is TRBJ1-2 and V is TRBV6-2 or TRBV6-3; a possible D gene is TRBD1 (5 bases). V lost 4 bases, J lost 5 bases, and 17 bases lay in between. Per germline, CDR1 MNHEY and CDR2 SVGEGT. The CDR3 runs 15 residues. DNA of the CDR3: TGTGCCAGCAGTTTGCCCGGGGGGACCCCGTATGGCTACACCTTC. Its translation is CASSLPGGTPYGYTF.

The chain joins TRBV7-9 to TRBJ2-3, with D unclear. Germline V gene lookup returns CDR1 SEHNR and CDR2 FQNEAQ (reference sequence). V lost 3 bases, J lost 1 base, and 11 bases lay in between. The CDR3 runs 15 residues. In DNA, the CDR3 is TGTGCCAGCAGCTTGCAGGCAGTAGGCACAGATACGCAGTATTTT. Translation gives CASSLQAVGTDTQYF.

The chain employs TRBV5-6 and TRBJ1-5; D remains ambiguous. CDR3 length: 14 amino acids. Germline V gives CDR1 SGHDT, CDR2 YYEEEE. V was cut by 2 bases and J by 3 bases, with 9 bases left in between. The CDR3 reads CASSFLGHNQPQHF. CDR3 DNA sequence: TGTGCCAGCAGCTTTTTAGGCCACAATCAGCCCCAGCATTTT.

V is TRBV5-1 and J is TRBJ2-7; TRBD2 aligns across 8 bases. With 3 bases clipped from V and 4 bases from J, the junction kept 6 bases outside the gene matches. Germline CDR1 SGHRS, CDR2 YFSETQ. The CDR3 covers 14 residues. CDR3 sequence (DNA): TGCGCCAGCAGCTCTTTCTCGGGAGGGTACGAGCAGTACTTC. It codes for CASSSFSGGYEQYF.

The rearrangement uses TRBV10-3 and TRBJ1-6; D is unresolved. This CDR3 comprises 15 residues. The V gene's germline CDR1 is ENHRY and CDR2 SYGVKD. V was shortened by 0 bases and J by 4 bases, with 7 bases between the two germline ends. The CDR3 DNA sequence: TGTGCCATCAGTGAGTCGGCACAATATAATTCACCCCTCCACTTT. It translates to CAISESAQYNSPLHF.